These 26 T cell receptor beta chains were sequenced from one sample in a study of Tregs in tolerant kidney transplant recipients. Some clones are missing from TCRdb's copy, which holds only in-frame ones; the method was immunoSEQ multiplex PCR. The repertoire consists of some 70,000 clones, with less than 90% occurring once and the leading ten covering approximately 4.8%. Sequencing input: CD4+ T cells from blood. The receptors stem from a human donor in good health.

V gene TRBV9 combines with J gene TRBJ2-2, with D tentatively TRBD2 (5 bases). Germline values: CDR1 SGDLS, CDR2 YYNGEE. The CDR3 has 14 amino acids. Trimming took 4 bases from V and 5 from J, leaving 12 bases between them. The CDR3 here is CASSPRTETGELFF. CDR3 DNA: TGTGCCAGCAGCCCACGGACTGAAACCGGGGAGCTGTTTTTT. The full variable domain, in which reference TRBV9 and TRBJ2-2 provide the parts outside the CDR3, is DSGVTQTPKHLITATGQRVTLRCSPRSGDLSVYWYQQSLDQGLQFLIQYYNGEERAKGNILERFSAQQFPDLHSELNLSSLELGDSALYFCASSPRTETGELFFGEGSRLTVL.

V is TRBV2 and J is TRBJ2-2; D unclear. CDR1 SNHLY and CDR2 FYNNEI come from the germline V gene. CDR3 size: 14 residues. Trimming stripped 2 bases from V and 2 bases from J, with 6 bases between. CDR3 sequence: CASSETTNTGELFF. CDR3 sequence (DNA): TGTGCCAGCAGTGAAACTACCAACACCGGGGAGCTGTTTTTT.

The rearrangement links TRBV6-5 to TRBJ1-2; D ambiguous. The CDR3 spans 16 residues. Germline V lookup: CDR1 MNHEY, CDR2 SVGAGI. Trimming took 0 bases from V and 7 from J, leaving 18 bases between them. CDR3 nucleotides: TGTGCCAGCAGTTACTCAACCAGGCCCGGGCGCGGTGGCTACACCTTC. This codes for CASSYSTRPGRGGYTF.

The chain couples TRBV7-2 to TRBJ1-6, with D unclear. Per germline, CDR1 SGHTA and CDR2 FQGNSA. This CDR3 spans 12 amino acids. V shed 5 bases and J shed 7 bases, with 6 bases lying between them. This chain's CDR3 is CASSHPNSPLHF. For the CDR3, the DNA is TGTGCCAGCAGCCATCCCAATTCACCCCTCCACTTT.

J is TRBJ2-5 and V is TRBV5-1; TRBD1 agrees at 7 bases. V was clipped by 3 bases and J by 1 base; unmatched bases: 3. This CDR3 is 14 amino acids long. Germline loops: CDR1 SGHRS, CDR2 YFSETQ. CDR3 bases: TGCGCCAGCAGCTCACAGGGGTTCCAAGAGACCCAGTACTTC. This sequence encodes CASSSQGFQETQYF.

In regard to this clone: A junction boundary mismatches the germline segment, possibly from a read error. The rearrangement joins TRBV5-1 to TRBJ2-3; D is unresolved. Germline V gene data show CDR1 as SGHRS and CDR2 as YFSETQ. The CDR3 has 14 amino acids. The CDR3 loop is CASSAATHGDTQYF. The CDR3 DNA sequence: TGTGCCAGCAGCGCAGCGACCCATGGAGATACGCAGTATTTT.

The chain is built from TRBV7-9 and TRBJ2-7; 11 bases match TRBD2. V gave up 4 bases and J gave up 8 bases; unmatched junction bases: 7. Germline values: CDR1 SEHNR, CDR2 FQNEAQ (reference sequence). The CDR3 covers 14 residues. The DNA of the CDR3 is TGTGCCAGCAGCTCGGGACTAGCGGTGAACCAGCAGTACTTC. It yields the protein CASSSGLAVNQQYF.

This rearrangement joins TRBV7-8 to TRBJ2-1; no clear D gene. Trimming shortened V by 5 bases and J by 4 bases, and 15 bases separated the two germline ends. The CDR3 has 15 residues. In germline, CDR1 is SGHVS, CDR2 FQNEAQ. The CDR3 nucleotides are TGTGCCAGCAGCGTAGGCTCGGCCCAATACAATGAGCAGTTCTTC. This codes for CASSVGSAQYNEQFF.

The CDR3 loop reads CASSPGTGVEKLFF. The DNA of the CDR3 is TGCGCCAGCAGTCCCGGGACAGGGGTCGAAAAACTGTTTTTT. This chain joins TRBV4-1 and TRBJ1-4; 10 bases match TRBD1. The CDR3 length is 14 residues. CDR1 and CDR2 (germline): MGHRA, YSYEKL. V dropped 6 bases and J dropped 8; count of bases not matched to a gene: 6.

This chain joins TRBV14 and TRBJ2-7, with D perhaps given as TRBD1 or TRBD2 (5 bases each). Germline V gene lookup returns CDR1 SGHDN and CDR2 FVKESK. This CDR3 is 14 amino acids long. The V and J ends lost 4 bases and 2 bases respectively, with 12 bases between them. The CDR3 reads CASSRRGETYEQYF. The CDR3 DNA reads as TGTGCCAGCAGCCGACGGGGCGAAACCTACGAGCAGTACTTC. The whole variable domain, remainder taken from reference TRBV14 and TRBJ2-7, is EAGVTQFPSHSVIEKGQTVTLRCDPISGHDNLYWYRRVMGKEIKFLLHFVKESKQDESGMPNNRFLAERTGGTYSTLKVQPAELEDSGVYFCASSRRGETYEQYFGPGTRLTVT.

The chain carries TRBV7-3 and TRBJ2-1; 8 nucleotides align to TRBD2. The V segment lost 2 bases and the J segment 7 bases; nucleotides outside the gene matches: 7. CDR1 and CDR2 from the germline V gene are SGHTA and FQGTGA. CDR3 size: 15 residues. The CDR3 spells CASSLLPGGRNEQFF. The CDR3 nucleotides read TGTGCCAGCAGCTTATTGCCGGGAGGGAGGAATGAGCAGTTCTTC.

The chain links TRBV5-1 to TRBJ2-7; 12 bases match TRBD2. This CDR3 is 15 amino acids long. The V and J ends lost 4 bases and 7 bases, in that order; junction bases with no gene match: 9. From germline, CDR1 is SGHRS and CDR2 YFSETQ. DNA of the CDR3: TGCGCCAGCAGCCTCGGACTAGCGGGATCTGGGGAGCAGTACTTC. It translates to CASSLGLAGSGEQYF.

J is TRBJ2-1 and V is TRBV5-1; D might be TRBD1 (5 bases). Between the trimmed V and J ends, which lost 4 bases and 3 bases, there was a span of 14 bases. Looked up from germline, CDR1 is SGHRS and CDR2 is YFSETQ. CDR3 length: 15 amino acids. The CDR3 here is CASSPGHRLYNEQFF. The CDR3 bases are TGCGCCAGCAGCCCAGGACACCGTCTCTACAATGAGCAGTTCTTC.

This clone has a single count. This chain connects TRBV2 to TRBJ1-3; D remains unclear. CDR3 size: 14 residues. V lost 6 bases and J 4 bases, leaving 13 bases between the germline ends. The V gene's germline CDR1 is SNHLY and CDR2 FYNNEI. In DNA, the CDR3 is TGTGCCAGCAGCTACCTCGGCGGCGGAAACACCATATATTTT. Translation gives CASSYLGGGNTIYF. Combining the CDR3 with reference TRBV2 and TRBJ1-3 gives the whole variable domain EPEVTQTPSHQVTQMGQEVILRCVPISNHLYFYWYRQILGQKVEFLVSFYNNEISEKSEIFDDQFSVERPDGSNFTLKIRSTKLEDSAMYFCASSYLGGGNTIYFGEGSWLTVV.

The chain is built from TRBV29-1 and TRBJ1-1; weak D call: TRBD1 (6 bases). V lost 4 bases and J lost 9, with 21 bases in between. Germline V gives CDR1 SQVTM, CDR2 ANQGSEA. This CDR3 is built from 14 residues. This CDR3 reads CSVAEGGRRSKAFF. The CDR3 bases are TGCAGCGTTGCAGAGGGGGGTCGGAGGAGTAAAGCTTTCTTT.

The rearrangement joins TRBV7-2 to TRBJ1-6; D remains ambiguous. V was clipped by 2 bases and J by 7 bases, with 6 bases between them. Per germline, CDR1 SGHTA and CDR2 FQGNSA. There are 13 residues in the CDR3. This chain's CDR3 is CASSLQPNSPLHF. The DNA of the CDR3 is TGTGCCAGCAGCTTACAACCGAATTCACCCCTCCACTTT. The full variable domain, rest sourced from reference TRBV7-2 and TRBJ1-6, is GAGVSQSPSNKVTEKGKDVELRCDPISGHTALYWYRQSLGQGLEFLIYFQGNSAPDKSGLPSDRFSAERTGGSVSTLTIQRTQQEDSAVYLCASSLQPNSPLHFGNGTRLTVT.

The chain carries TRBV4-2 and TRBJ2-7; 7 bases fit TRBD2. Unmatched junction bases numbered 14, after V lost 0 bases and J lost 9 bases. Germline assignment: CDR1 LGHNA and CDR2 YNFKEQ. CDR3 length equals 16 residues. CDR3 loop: CASSQDVGGGSSRQYF. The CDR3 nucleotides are TGTGCCAGCAGCCAAGATGTGGGCGGGGGTTCGTCCAGGCAGTACTTC.

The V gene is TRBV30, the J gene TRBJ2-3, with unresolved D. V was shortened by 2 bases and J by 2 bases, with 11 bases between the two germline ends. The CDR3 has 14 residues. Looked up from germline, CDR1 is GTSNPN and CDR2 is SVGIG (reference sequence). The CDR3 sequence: CAWSSDSDTDTQYF. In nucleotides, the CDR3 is TGTGCCTGGAGTTCCGACTCGGACACAGATACGCAGTATTTT.

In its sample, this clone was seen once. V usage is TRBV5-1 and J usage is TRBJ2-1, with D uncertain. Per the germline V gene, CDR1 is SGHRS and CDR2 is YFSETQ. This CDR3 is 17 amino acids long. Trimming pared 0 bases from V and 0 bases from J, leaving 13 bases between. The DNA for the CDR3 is TGCGCCAGCAGCTTGGTGGCCCCGAGCGACTCCTACAATGAGCAGTTCTTC. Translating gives CASSLVAPSDSYNEQFF.

The CDR3 protein is CASSRADMRNTGELFF. The CDR3 DNA is TGTGCCAGCAGCCGAGCGGACATGAGAAACACCGGGGAGCTGTTTTTT. J is TRBJ2-2 and V is TRBV7-3, with D tentatively TRBD1 or TRBD2 (5 bases each). The length of the CDR3 is 16 residues. Germline values: CDR1 SGHTA, CDR2 FQGTGA. V lost 5 bases to trimming and J lost 2 bases, with 15 bases between them.

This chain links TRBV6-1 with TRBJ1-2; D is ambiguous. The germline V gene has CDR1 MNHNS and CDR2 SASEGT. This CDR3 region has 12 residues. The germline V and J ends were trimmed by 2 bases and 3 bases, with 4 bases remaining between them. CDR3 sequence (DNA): TGTGCCAGCAGTGAAAGGTACTATGGCTACACCTTC. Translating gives CASSERYYGYTF.

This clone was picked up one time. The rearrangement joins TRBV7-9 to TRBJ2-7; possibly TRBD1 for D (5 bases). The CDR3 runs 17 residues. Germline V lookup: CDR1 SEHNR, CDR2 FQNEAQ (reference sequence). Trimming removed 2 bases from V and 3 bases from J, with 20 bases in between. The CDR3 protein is CASSLFIRLGQGYEQYF. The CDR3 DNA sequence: TGTGCCAGCAGCTTATTCATTAGGTTGGGGCAAGGCTACGAGCAGTACTTC. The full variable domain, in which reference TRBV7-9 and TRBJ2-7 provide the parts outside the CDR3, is DTGVSQNPRHKITKRGQNVTFRCDPISEHNRLYWYRQTLGQGPEFLTYFQNEAQLEKSRLLSDRFSAERPKGSFSTLEIQRTEQGDSAMYLCASSLFIRLGQGYEQYFGPGTRLTVT.

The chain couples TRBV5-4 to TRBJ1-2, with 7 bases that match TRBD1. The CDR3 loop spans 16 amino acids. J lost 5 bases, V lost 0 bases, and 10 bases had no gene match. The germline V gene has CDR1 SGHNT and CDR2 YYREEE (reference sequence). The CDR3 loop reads CASSLEGGAITYGYTF. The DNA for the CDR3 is TGTGCCAGCAGCTTGGAAGGGGGCGCAATAACTTATGGCTACACCTTC. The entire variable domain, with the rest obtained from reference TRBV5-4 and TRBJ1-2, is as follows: ETGVTQSPTHLIKTRGQQVTLRCSSQSGHNTVSWYQQALGQGPQFIFQYYREEENGRGNFPPRFSGLQFPNYSSELNVNALELDDSALYLCASSLEGGAITYGYTFGSGTRLTVV.

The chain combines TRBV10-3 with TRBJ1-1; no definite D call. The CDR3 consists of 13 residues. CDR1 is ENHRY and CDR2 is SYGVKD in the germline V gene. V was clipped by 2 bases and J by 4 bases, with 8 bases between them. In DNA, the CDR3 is TGTGCCATCAGTGAGGGCGAGACCACTGAAGCTTTCTTT. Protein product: CAISEGETTEAFF.

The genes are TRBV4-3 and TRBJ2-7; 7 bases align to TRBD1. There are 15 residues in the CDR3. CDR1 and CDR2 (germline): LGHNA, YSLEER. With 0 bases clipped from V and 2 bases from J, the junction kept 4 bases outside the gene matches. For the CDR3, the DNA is TGCGCCAGCAGCCAAGACAGGGGGAAGACCTACGAGCAGTACTTC. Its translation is CASSQDRGKTYEQYF.

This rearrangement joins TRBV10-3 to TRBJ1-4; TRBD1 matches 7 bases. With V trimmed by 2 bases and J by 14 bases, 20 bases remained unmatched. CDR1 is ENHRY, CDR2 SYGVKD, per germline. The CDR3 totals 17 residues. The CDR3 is CAISEKRGQEPRKGLFF. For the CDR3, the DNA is TGTGCCATCAGTGAGAAGCGTGGACAGGAGCCCCGAAAAGGGCTGTTTTTT.